Below, 20 T cell receptor beta chains from the same sample are listed, as sequenced in a study of blood T cell repertoires in COVID-19. Generated by immunoSEQ multiplex PCR, the TCRdb table keeps only in-frame clones and is missing some. The data show tens of thousands of clones, with approximately 85% seen just once and around 30% held by the top ten. The specimen sequenced was peripheral blood. The receptors were gathered from a man in his fifties or sixties with acute or convalescent COVID-19.

The rearrangement links TRBV27 to TRBJ1-1, with TRBD1 matching 7 bases. Trimming removed 7 bases from V and 4 bases from J; junction bases left unmatched: 6. This CDR3 has 13 amino acids. CDR1 MNHEY and CDR2 SMNVEV come from the germline V gene (reference sequence). The DNA for the CDR3 is TGTGCCAGCATTCTACAGGGGACCACTGAAGCTTTCTTT. This gives the protein CASILQGTTEAFF.

This clone occurred a few times. The genes are TRBV18 and TRBJ2-1, with 8 bases lining up with TRBD1. The CDR3 length is 15 residues. V shed 3 bases, J shed 1 base, and the junction held 2 bases outside the gene matches. Per the germline V gene, CDR1 is KGHSH and CDR2 is LQKENI. The CDR3 DNA sequence: TGTGCCAGCTCACCCCGGACAGGGTCCTACAATGAGCAGTTCTTC. The encoded protein is CASSPRTGSYNEQFF.

In this sample, this clone turned up once. This sequence joins TRBV30 and TRBJ2-5; 7 bases align to TRBD1. Germline V lookup: CDR1 GTSNPN, CDR2 SVGIG (reference sequence). There are 13 residues in the CDR3. V shed 0 bases and J 7 bases; nucleotides not matched to a gene: 5. CDR3 protein: CAWSVGEGATQYF. The CDR3 DNA follows: TGTGCCTGGAGTGTAGGTGAGGGGGCGACCCAGTACTTC.

This chain connects TRBV11-2 to TRBJ2-7; D ambiguous. Germline V lookup: CDR1 SGHAT, CDR2 FQNNGV. V was clipped by 5 bases and J by 0 bases, with 14 bases between them. This CDR3 has 15 amino acids. This CDR3 is CASSGLTGSSYEQYF. The DNA of the CDR3 is TGTGCCAGCAGCGGCCTGACGGGTAGCTCCTACGAGCAGTACTTC. The whole variable domain, filled in from reference TRBV11-2 and TRBJ2-7, reads EAGVAQSPRYKIIEKRQSVAFWCNPISGHATLYWYQQILGQGPKLLIQFQNNGVVDDSQLPKDRFSAERLKGVDSTLKIQPAKLEDSAVYLCASSGLTGSSYEQYFGPGTRLTVT.

This sequence joins TRBV5-1 and TRBJ2-3, with 7 bases lining up with TRBD1. The V and J ends lost 4 bases and 0 bases, in that order; junction bases with no gene match: 8. Germline V gene sequence: CDR1 SGHRS, CDR2 YFSETQ. The CDR3 runs to 16 residues. The CDR3 DNA follows: TGCGCCAGCAGCCCAACAGGGGTCAGCAGCACAGATACGCAGTATTTT. Translation gives CASSPTGVSSTDTQYF.

The genes are TRBV6-6 and TRBJ1-3; D is possibly TRBD1 (6 bases). V was cut by 5 bases and J by 2 bases, with 13 bases left in between. CDR1 is MNHNY, CDR2 SVGAGI, per germline (reference sequence). This CDR3 has 15 amino acids. The CDR3 loop is CASSQQGLAGNTIYF. CDR3 nucleotides: TGTGCCAGCAGTCAACAGGGTCTGGCTGGAAACACCATATATTTT.

The V call is TRBV6-4, the J call TRBJ2-5; a possible D gene is TRBD2 (6 bases). V was pared by 4 bases and J by 5 bases, with 11 bases between. The CDR3 length is 13 residues. The V gene's germline CDR1 is MRHNA and CDR2 SNTAGT. Written as DNA, the CDR3 is TGTGCCAGCAGTGCGGGACTTCTGGAGACCCAGTACTTC. Translating gives CASSAGLLETQYF.

The V call is TRBV3-1 (or the pseudogene TRBV3-2), the J call TRBJ2-3; tentatively, D is TRBD2 (5 bases). The germline gives CDR1 LGHDT, CDR2 YNNKEL (reference sequence). This CDR3 has 14 amino acids. The V end lost 3 bases, the J end lost 0 bases, and 7 bases lay between the germline ends. CDR3 nucleotides: TGTGCCAGCAGCCACGGACTGAGCACAGATACGCAGTATTTT. It specifies CASSHGLSTDTQYF.

The chain employs TRBV27 and TRBJ2-1; TRBD2 matches 9 bases. Germline CDR1 MNHEY, CDR2 SMNVEV (reference sequence). This CDR3 is built from 15 residues. After removal of 0 bases from V and 4 bases from J, the junction contained 1 base not matched to a gene. Written as DNA, the CDR3 is TGTGCCAGCAGTTTATCAGCGGGGGGTTACAATGAGCAGTTCTTC. Translated, it gives CASSLSAGGYNEQFF.

This clone was observed a few times. The chain uses TRBV3-1 (or the pseudogene TRBV3-2) and TRBJ1-5; D call uncertain. Trimming took off 1 base at V and 7 bases at J, with 11 bases between the two ends. The germline V gene encodes CDR1 LGHDT and CDR2 YNNKEL (reference sequence). This CDR3 is 14 amino acids long. The CDR3 region has the DNA TGTGCCAGCAGCCAAGGGCAGGTTGGACAGCCCCAGCATTTT. Translation gives CASSQGQVGQPQHF.

This sequence joins TRBV7-2 and TRBJ2-3, with TRBD1 as a possible D gene (5 bases). Trimming shortened V by 0 bases and J by 0 bases, and 10 bases separated the two germline ends. CDR3 size: 16 residues. In germline, CDR1 is SGHTA, CDR2 FQGNSA. This CDR3 is CASSLAHRHSTDTQYF. In DNA form, the CDR3 reads TGTGCCAGCAGCTTAGCCCACAGGCACAGCACAGATACGCAGTATTTT.

The chain links TRBV19 to TRBJ1-5, with D hard to call. This CDR3 is built from 15 residues. V lost 4 bases, J lost 4 bases, and 14 bases lay in between. Germline V CDR1 and CDR2: LNHDA, SQIVND (reference sequence). This CDR3 is CASSKFKQANQPQHF. The CDR3 region has the DNA TGTGCCAGTAGTAAATTTAAGCAAGCAAATCAGCCCCAGCATTTT.

The chain has TRBV6-5 and TRBJ1-5, with D unclear. This CDR3 is built from 15 residues. Trimming cost V 7 bases and J 2 bases, with 15 bases left between them. Germline V lookup: CDR1 MNHEY, CDR2 SVGAGI. The CDR3 loop reads CASNGLPRGNQPQHF. In DNA form, the CDR3 reads TGTGCCAGCAACGGACTCCCCCGGGGCAATCAGCCCCAGCATTTT.

The CDR3 DNA sequence: TGTGCCAGCAGCCAGACAGGGGAAGAGACCCAGTACTTC. It codes for CASSQTGEETQYF. The chain couples TRBV28 to TRBJ2-5, with TRBD1 matching 8 bases. CDR1 is MDHEN and CDR2 is SYDVKM in the germline V gene. V gave up 6 bases and J gave up 3 bases; unmatched junction bases: 3. This CDR3 spans 13 amino acids.

As for this clone: Sequence at one end of the junction differs from germline and may be a read error. The chain joins TRBV10-1 to TRBJ2-7; tentatively, D is TRBD2 (5 bases). Germline CDR1 is WNHNN and CDR2 is SYGVQD (reference sequence). CDR3 length: 13 amino acids. Here the CDR3 DNA reads TGCGCCAGCAGTGAGCCGGGGAGCGGTAGTCGGGTCTTC. It codes for CASSEPGSGSRVF.

The V gene is TRBV7-9, the J gene TRBJ1-2; TRBD1 agrees at 12 bases. The trim removed 3 bases at V and 4 bases at J, leaving 3 bases unmatched. Germline V gene lookup returns CDR1 SEHNR and CDR2 FQNEAQ (reference sequence). This CDR3 spans 15 amino acids. CDR3 region: CASSFGTGGTYGYTF. The CDR3 nucleotides read TGTGCCAGCAGCTTTGGGACAGGGGGCACCTATGGCTACACCTTC.

The J gene is TRBJ2-1, the V gene TRBV24-1; weak D call: TRBD1 (6 bases). The CDR3 consists of 13 residues. V shed 3 bases and J shed 6 bases, with 8 bases lying between them. Per the germline V gene, CDR1 is KGHDR and CDR2 is SFDVKD. CDR3 loop: CATSDGGRNEQFF. The CDR3 DNA reads TGTGCCACCAGTGATGGGGGCCGCAATGAGCAGTTCTTC.

The V call is TRBV10-3, the J call TRBJ2-6, with D tentatively TRBD1 (6 bases). V shed 4 bases and J shed 2 bases, with 15 bases lying between them. From germline, CDR1 is ENHRY and CDR2 SYGVKD. The CDR3 spans 17 residues. The CDR3 loop is CAISGQVLSAGANVLTF. As DNA, the CDR3 is TGTGCCATCAGTGGACAGGTTCTCTCCGCTGGGGCCAACGTCCTGACTTTC.

This clone was picked up a small number of times. This sequence joins TRBV10-1 and TRBJ2-2, with D possibly being TRBD1 (5 bases). The CDR3 spans 18 residues. Deletions cut 0 bases from V and 1 base from J, with 15 bases between. Germline loops: CDR1 WNHNN, CDR2 SYGVQD (reference sequence). The CDR3 spells CASSESRFGHLNTGELFF. The CDR3 DNA follows: TGCGCCAGCAGTGAGTCCCGTTTTGGACACTTGAACACCGGGGAGCTGTTTTTT.

The J gene is TRBJ2-2, the V gene TRBV7-8; 7 bases align to TRBD1. Germline loops: CDR1 SGHVS, CDR2 FQNEAQ. CDR3 length: 15 residues. Unmatched junction bases numbered 5, after V lost 6 bases and J lost 1 base. CDR3 amino acids: CASRKDRVNTGELFF. CDR3 coding DNA: TGTGCCAGCAGAAAAGACAGGGTGAACACCGGGGAGCTGTTTTTT.